This TCR beta chain was observed in a study of blood T cells in healthy people across ages. Trimming took 2 bases from V and 0 from J, leaving 11 bases between them. The CDR3 contains 16 residues. Germline loops: CDR1 MNHEY, CDR2 SMNVEV (reference sequence). Primed by a sample-barcoded 5' primer and a J-beta primer mix, a second PCR proceeded for about 6 to 12 cycles. TCRdb independently ran MiXCR on the 5' RACE reads; one entry per CDR3 protein. In the table there are 750,000 or so distinct CDR3 sequences, approximately 25% of which are singletons. Each donor had 8 to 10 milliliters of peripheral blood drawn. This clonotype came up a few times. A further study also used this sample, focusing on T cells of mothers and their children.

This receptor was identified in a boy younger than 18 in good health. This sequence joins TRBV27 and TRBJ2-1; a weak D match, TRBD2 (6 bases). Sequences were obtained from blood. The chain's CDR3 is CASSLSLASSYNEQFF. The CDR3 bases are TGTGCCAGCAGTTTAAGTCTAGCGAGCTCCTACAATGAGCAGTTCTTC.